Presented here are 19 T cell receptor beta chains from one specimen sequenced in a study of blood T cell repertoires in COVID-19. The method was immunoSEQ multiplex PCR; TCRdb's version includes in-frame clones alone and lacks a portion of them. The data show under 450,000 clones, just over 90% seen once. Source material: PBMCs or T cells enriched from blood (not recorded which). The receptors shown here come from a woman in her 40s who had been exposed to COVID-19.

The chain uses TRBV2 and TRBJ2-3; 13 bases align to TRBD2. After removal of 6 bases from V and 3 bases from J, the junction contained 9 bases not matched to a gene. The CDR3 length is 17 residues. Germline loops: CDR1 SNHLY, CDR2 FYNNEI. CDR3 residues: CASRVTSGGALTDTQYF. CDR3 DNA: TGTGCCAGCAGGGTAACTAGCGGGGGGGCGTTAACAGATACGCAGTATTTT.

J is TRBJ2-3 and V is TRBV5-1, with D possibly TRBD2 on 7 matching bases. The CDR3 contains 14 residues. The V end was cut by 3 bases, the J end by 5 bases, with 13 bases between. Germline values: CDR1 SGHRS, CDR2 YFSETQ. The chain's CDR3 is CASSSPGGQDTQYF. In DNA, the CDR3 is TGCGCCAGCAGCTCCCCCGGGGGGCAAGATACGCAGTATTTT.

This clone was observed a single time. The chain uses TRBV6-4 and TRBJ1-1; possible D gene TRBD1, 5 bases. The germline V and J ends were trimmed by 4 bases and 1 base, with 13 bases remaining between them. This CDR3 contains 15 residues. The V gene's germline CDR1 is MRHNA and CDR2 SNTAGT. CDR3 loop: CASSGTGNPNTEAFF. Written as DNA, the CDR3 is TGTGCCAGCAGTGGAACAGGCAATCCGAACACTGAAGCTTTCTTT.

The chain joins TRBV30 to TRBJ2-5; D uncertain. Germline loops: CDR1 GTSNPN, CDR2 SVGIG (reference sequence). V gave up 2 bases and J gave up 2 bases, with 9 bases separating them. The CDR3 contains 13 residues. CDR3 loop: CAWSTKPQETQYF. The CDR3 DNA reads TGTGCCTGGAGTACTAAGCCACAAGAGACCCAGTACTTC.

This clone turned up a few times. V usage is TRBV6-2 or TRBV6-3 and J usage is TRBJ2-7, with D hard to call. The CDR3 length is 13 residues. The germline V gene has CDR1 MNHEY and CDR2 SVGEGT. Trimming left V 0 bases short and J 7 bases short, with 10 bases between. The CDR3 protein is CASSYSPPGEQYF. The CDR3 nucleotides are TGTGCCAGCAGTTACTCCCCCCCCGGGGAGCAGTACTTC.

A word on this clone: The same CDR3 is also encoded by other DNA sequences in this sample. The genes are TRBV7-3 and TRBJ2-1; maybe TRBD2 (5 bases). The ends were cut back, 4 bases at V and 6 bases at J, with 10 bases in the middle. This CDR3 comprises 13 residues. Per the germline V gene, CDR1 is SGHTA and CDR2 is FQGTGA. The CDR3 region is CASSSPGSNEQFF. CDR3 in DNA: TGTGCCAGCAGCTCCCCGGGAAGCAATGAGCAGTTCTTC.

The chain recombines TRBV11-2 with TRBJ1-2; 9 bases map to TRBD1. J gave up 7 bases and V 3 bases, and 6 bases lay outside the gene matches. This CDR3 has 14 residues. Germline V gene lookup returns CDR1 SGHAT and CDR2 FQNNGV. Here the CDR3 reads CASSLGTGPSGYTF. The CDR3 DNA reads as TGTGCCAGCAGCTTGGGGACAGGGCCCTCTGGCTACACCTTC.

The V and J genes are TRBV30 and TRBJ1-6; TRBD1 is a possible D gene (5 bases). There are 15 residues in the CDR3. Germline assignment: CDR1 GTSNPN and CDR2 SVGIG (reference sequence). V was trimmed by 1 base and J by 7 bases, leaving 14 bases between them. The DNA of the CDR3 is TGTGCCTGGAGTGCGGGACGTGCGGGGAATTCACCCCTCCACTTT. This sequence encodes CAWSAGRAGNSPLHF.

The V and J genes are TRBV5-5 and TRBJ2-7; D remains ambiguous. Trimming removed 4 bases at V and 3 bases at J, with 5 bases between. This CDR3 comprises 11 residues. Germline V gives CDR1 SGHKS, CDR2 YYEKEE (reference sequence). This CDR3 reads CASSQVYEQYF. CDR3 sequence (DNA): TGTGCCAGCAGCCAGGTCTACGAGCAGTACTTC.

CDR3: CATSDLLAGVDGNIQYF. CDR3 nucleotide sequence: TGTGCCACCAGTGATTTACTAGCGGGCGTAGACGGGAACATTCAGTACTTC. The gene calls are TRBV24-1 and TRBJ2-4, with TRBD2 matching 9 bases. The CDR3 is 17 residues long. Germline V lookup: CDR1 KGHDR, CDR2 SFDVKD. V lost 1 base and J lost 7; bases outside the gene matches: 10.

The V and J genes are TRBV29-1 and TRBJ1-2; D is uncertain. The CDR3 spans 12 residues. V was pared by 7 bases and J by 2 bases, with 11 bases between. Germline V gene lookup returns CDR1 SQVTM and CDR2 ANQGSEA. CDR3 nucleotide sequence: TGCAGCGCGGCAACGGGAAACTATGGCTACACCTTC. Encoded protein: CSAATGNYGYTF.

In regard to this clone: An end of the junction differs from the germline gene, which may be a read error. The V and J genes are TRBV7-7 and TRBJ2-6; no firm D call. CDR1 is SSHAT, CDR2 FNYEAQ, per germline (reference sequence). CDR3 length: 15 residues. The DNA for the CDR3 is TGTGCTAGCAGCCTCTCGGGTACTGGGGCCAACGTCCTGACTTTC. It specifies CASSLSGTGANVLTF.

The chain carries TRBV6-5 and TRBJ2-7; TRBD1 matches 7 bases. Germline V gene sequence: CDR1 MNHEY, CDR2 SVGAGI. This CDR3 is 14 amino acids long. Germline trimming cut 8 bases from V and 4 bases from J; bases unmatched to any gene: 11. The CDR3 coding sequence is TGTGCCAGCCGCCAAAGGGGGCAGACATACGAGCAGTACTTC. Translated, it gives CASRQRGQTYEQYF.

CDR3 nucleotides: TGTGCCAGCAGCTCCAGGGACAGTATAAACACTGAAGCTTTCTTT. This encodes CASSSRDSINTEAFF. The rearrangement uses TRBV7-8 and TRBJ1-1, with 7 bases matching TRBD1. V was pared by 4 bases and J by 2 bases, with 7 bases of the junction left unmatched. CDR3 length: 15 amino acids. The germline V gene encodes CDR1 SGHVS and CDR2 FQNEAQ.

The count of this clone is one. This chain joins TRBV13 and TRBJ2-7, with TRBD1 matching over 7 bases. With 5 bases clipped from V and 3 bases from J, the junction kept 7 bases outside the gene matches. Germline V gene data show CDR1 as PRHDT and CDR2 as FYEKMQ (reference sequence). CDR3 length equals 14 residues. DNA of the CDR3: TGTGCCAGCAGCACCGGGACAGAGCTCTACGAGCAGTACTTC. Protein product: CASSTGTELYEQYF.

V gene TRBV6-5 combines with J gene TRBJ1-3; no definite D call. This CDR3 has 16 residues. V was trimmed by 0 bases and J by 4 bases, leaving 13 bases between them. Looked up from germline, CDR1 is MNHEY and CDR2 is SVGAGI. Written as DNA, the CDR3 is TGTGCCAGCAGTTACTCGACGGGTGGTTCCGGAAACACCATATATTTT. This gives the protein CASSYSTGGSGNTIYF.

The CDR3 DNA sequence: TGTGCCAGCAGTTACGCTAGCGGAAGGGTGTCGTTCTTC. This gives the protein CASSYASGRVSFF. The chain couples TRBV6-5 to TRBJ2-1, with 7 bases aligning to TRBD2. This CDR3 region has 13 residues. Per the germline V gene, CDR1 is MNHEY and CDR2 is SVGAGI. V shed 2 bases, J shed 15 bases, and the junction held 10 bases outside the gene matches.

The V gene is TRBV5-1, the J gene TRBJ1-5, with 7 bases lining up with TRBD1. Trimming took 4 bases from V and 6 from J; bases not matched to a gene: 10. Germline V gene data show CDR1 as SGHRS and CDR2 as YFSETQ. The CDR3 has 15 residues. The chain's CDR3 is CASSVTGAGGQPQHF. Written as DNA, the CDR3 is TGCGCCAGCAGCGTTACAGGGGCGGGGGGTCAGCCCCAGCATTTT.

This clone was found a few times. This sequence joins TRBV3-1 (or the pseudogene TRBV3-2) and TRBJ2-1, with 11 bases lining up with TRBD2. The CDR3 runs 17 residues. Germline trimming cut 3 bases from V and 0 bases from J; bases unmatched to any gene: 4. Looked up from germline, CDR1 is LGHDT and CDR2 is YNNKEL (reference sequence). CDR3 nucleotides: TGTGCCAGCAGCCAGCCTAGCGGGGGGAGCTCCTACAATGAGCAGTTCTTC. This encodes CASSQPSGGSSYNEQFF.